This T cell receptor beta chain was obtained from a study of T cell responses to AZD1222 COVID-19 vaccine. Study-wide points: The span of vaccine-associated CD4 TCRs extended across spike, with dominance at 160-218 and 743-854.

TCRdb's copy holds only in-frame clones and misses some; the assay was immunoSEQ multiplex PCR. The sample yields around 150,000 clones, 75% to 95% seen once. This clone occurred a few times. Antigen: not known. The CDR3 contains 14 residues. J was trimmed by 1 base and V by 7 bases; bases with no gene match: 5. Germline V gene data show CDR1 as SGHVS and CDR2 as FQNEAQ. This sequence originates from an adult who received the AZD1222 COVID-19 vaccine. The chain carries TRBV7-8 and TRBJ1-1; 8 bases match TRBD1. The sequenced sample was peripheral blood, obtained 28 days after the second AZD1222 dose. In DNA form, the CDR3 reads TGTGCCAGCATGGCCGGGACAGGGAACACTGAAGCTTTCTTT. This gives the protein CASMAGTGNTEAFF.